The 23 T cell receptor beta chains listed next were all sequenced from one sample in a study of prognosis after radiotherapy for stage I lung cancer. TCR beta CDR3 amplification from genomic DNA was performed by two-round multiplex PCR. The authors ran first-round PCR with primers specific to each TRBV and TRBJ gene. TCRdb used MiXCR to reprocess the multiplex PCR reads, holding one entry per CDR3 protein. The table has about 47,000 distinct CDR3 sequences, approximately 30% seen once; the top ten hold roughly 8.3%. The material was PBMCs, obtained before or after stereotactic body radiation therapy (not recorded which). Every receptor here comes from a donor aged 50 or older with non-small cell lung cancer.

On this clonotype: Given a far larger clone just one base away, this is likely a sequencing read error. The rearrangement joins TRBV7-9 to TRBJ2-7, with D possibly TRBD1 on 6 matching bases. Per the germline V gene, CDR1 is SEHNR and CDR2 is FQNEAQ (reference sequence). The CDR3 consists of 15 residues. V shed 5 bases and J shed 1 base, with 15 bases lying between them. For the CDR3, the DNA is TGTGCCAGCAGCCCCGACAGGTCCTCGTCCTACGAGCAGTACTTC. Its protein product is CASSPDRSSSYEQYF. The complete variable domain, with remaining parts taken from reference TRBV7-9 and TRBJ2-7, reads DTGVSQNPRHKITKRGQNVTFRCDPISEHNRLYWYRQTLGQGPEFLTYFQNEAQLEKSRLLSDRFSAERPKGSFSTLEIQRTEQGDSAMYLCASSPDRSSSYEQYFGPGTRLTVT.

As regards this clonotype: This could be a read error, since a much larger clone is one nucleotide away. The J gene is TRBJ2-5, the V gene TRBV5-1; TRBD1 or TRBD2 may be the D gene (5 bases each). The CDR3 covers 14 residues. V shed 3 bases and J shed 2 bases, with 11 bases lying between them. Per germline, CDR1 SGHRS and CDR2 YFSETQ. The CDR3: CASSSGTRQETQYF. The CDR3 region has the DNA TGCGCCAGCAGCTCGGGGACCCGTCAAGAGACCCAGTACTTC. Full variable domain (missing parts from reference TRBV5-1 and TRBJ2-5): KAGVTQTPRYLIKTRGQQVTLSCSPISGHRSVSWYQQTPGQGLQFLFEYFSETQRNKGNFPGRFSGRQFSNSRSEMNVSTLELGDSALYLCASSSGTRQETQYFGPGTRLLVL.

This clonotype was counted many times. V is TRBV4-2 and J is TRBJ2-1; 10 bases map to TRBD2. CDR1 is LGHNA, CDR2 YNFKEQ, per germline. The J segment lost 4 bases and the V segment lost 0 bases, leaving 0 bases of the junction unmatched. The CDR3 runs 15 residues. This chain's CDR3 is CASSQELAGYNEQFF. The CDR3 DNA reads TGTGCCAGCAGCCAAGAACTAGCGGGATACAATGAGCAGTTCTTC.

This clonotype was found many times. V gene TRBV4-2 combines with J gene TRBJ2-2; D is unclear. V lost 4 bases and J 4 bases, leaving 16 bases between the germline ends. The germline V gene has CDR1 LGHNA and CDR2 YNFKEQ. CDR3 length equals 16 residues. The CDR3 region is CASSPGRGIGTGELFF. DNA of the CDR3: TGTGCCAGCAGCCCGGGTCGTGGGATAGGCACCGGGGAGCTGTTTTTT.

There are many counts of this clonotype. The chain joins TRBV6-1 to TRBJ1-1; D gene unclear. The CDR3 covers 15 residues. The germline CDR1 and CDR2 sequences are MNHNS and SASEGT. Trimming stripped 6 bases from V and 6 bases from J, with 20 bases between. The CDR3: CASRRTSLRDSEAFF. As DNA, the CDR3 is TGTGCCAGCAGGAGGACCTCCTTGAGAGATTCTGAAGCTTTCTTT.

This clonotype has at least ten counts. This chain joins TRBV19 and TRBJ2-7; the match to TRBD1 covers 7 bases. In germline, CDR1 is LNHDA, CDR2 SQIVND (reference sequence). With V trimmed by 5 bases and J by 2 bases, 6 bases remained unmatched. There are 14 residues in the CDR3. This chain's CDR3 is CASSETQGAYEQYF. CDR3 nucleotides: TGTGCCAGTAGTGAAACCCAGGGGGCCTACGAGCAGTACTTC. The variable domain in full, completed from reference TRBV19 and TRBJ2-7, reads DGGITQSPKYLFRKEGQNVTLSCEQNLNHDAMYWYRQDPGQGLRLIYYSQIVNDFQKGDIAEGYSVSREKKESFPLTVTSAQKNPTAFYLCASSETQGAYEQYFGPGTRLTVT.

J is TRBJ1-1 and V is TRBV9; TRBD1 might be the D (5 bases). The CDR3 sequence is 14 residues long. Germline V lookup: CDR1 SGDLS, CDR2 YYNGEE. V dropped 5 bases and J dropped 6 bases, with 17 bases sitting between them. The CDR3 nucleotides are TGTGCCAGCAGTTACTCCAGGGTGAATTCTGAAGCTTTCTTT. Translation gives CASSYSRVNSEAFF.

In its sample, this clonotype was seen many times. DNA for the CDR3: TGTGCCAGCAGCTTAGGGGTCAACACCGGGGAGCTGTTTTTT. Amino acids: CASSLGVNTGELFF. The gene calls are TRBV7-2 and TRBJ2-2; no reliable D call. Germline loops: CDR1 SGHTA, CDR2 FQGNSA. The ends were cut back, 1 base at V and 2 bases at J, with 5 bases in the middle. The CDR3 is 14 residues long.

The gene calls are TRBV7-9 and TRBJ2-1, with TRBD2 matching over 15 bases. Trimming cost V 8 bases and J 6 bases; bases outside gene matches: 14. In germline, CDR1 is SEHNR, CDR2 FQNEAQ (reference sequence). The CDR3 totals 18 residues. CDR3 in amino acids: CASGPWTSGRALRNEQFF. The DNA of the CDR3 is TGTGCCAGCGGCCCCTGGACTAGCGGGAGGGCCTTACGCAATGAGCAGTTCTTC.

A word on this clonotype: A much larger clonotype is one base distant, so this may be a read error. The chain joins TRBV20-1 to TRBJ2-7; D possibly corresponds to TRBD2 (5 bases). The CDR3 extends over 13 amino acids. Trimming pared 7 bases from V and 0 bases from J, leaving 13 bases between. The germline V gene has CDR1 DFQATT and CDR2 SNEGSKA (reference sequence). As DNA, the CDR3 is TGCAGTGATCGGACTGCACACTCCTACGAGCAGTACTTC. As protein: CSDRTAHSYEQYF.

A word on this clonotype: With only one base between it and a far larger clone, this is likely a read error. The V call is TRBV2, the J call TRBJ2-1; 7 positions agree with TRBD1. The CDR3 covers 12 residues. Losses at the gene ends were 7 bases for V and 7 bases for J; bases not matched to a gene: 4. Germline loops: CDR1 SNHLY, CDR2 FYNNEI. CDR3 residues: CASISQGNEQFF. DNA for the CDR3: TGTGCCAGCATCTCACAGGGGAATGAGCAGTTCTTC.

This clonotype has at least ten counts. The rearrangement links TRBV9 to TRBJ2-1, with D perhaps matching TRBD1 or TRBD2 (5 bases each). Between the trimmed V and J ends, which lost 3 bases and 0 bases, there was a span of 13 bases. CDR3 size: 16 residues. Germline CDR1 reads SGDLS; CDR2 reads YYNGEE. Here the CDR3 reads CASSGGSPSSYNEQFF. The CDR3 nucleotides are TGTGCCAGCAGCGGGGGGAGCCCCAGCTCCTACAATGAGCAGTTCTTC.

This clonotype was seen many times. The chain has TRBV30 and TRBJ1-6; 8 nucleotides match TRBD1. With 3 bases clipped from V and 6 bases from J, the junction kept 4 bases outside the gene matches. Germline assignment: CDR1 GTSNPN and CDR2 SVGIG (reference sequence). CDR3 size: 14 residues. The CDR3 spells CAWSDRGFNSPLHF. For the CDR3, the DNA is TGTGCCTGGAGCGACAGGGGCTTTAATTCACCCCTCCACTTT.

This clonotype showed up many times. The V gene is TRBV6-1, the J gene TRBJ2-7; D might be TRBD1 or TRBD2, each matching 6 bases. The length of the CDR3 is 14 residues. CDR1 and CDR2 (germline): MNHNS, SASEGT. Trimming pared 5 bases from V and 4 bases from J, leaving 15 bases between. CDR3 nucleotide sequence: TGTGCCAGCAGTCAAAGGGAAGGGGGGTACGAGCAGTACTTC. The encoded protein is CASSQREGGYEQYF.

Comment on this clonotype: Being one base from a much bigger clone, this may be a read error. The CDR3 DNA follows: TGTGCCAGCAGTCGATCGTTTAGCGGGAGTAGGAATAAGCAGTTCTTC. Translating it yields CASSRSFSGSRNKQFF. This chain connects TRBV27 to TRBJ2-1, with TRBD2 matching 9 bases. V lost 5 bases to trimming and J lost 11 bases; unmatched junction nucleotides: 16. Germline V gene data show CDR1 as MNHEY and CDR2 as SMNVEV (reference sequence). The CDR3 has 16 residues.

Turning to this clonotype: A much more abundant neighbour one base away suggests this may be a read error. V gene TRBV6-5 combines with J gene TRBJ2-7; D may be TRBD1 or TRBD2 (5 bases each). Looked up from germline, CDR1 is MNHEY and CDR2 is SVGAGI. The CDR3 runs 16 residues. V gave up 0 bases and J gave up 3 bases, with 15 bases separating them. The CDR3 nucleotides read TGTGCCAGCAGTTACTCATCCGGGGCCGGAGTCTACGAGCAGTACTTC. Encoded protein: CASSYSSGAGVYEQYF.

The table lists this clonotype with a count of one. The genes are TRBV5-1 and TRBJ2-1, with TRBD2 as a possible D gene (6 bases). The V and J ends lost 1 base and 4 bases respectively, with 15 bases between them. This CDR3 spans 16 amino acids. CDR1 and CDR2 from the germline V gene are SGHRS and YFSETQ. CDR3 bases: TGCGCCAGCAGCTTGAGCGGGCGTGATTGTTACAATGAGCAGTTCTTC. This translates into CASSLSGRDCYNEQFF. Looking up the rest from reference TRBV5-1 and TRBJ2-1 gives the full variable domain: KAGVTQTPRYLIKTRGQQVTLSCSPISGHRSVSWYQQTPGQGLQFLFEYFSETQRNKGNFPGRFSGRQFSNSRSEMNVSTLELGDSALYLCASSLSGRDCYNEQFFGPGTRLTVL.

The chain has TRBV7-2 and TRBJ1-3, with D possibly being TRBD1 (5 bases). CDR1 is SGHTA, CDR2 FQGNSA, per germline. Trimming took 5 bases from V and 6 from J, leaving 11 bases between them. This CDR3 spans 13 amino acids. In DNA, the CDR3 is TGTGCCAGCAGCACACGGGGGGTAAACACCATATATTTT. It specifies CASSTRGVNTIYF.

This clonotype was observed at least ten times. The genes are TRBV28 and TRBJ2-7, with D possibly called TRBD1 or TRBD2 (5 bases each). Germline V gives CDR1 MDHEN, CDR2 SYDVKM. The CDR3 runs to 13 residues. With 6 bases removed from V and 2 bases from J, the gap between germline ends came to 11 bases. CDR3 DNA sequence: TGTGCCAGCAGGCCATCGGGACCCTACGAGCAGTACTTC. This sequence encodes CASRPSGPYEQYF.

This clonotype was recorded at least ten times. The rearrangement joins TRBV20-1 to TRBJ2-5; 10 bases map to TRBD1. Germline CDR1 and CDR2: DFQATT and SNEGSKA (reference sequence). The CDR3 totals 14 residues. V trimming: 6 bases; J trimming: 5 bases; junction bases outside the gene matches: 9. The CDR3 region has the DNA TGCAGTGCGCAGACAGGGGGCGCTCTGGAGACCCAGTACTTC. Translated, it gives CSAQTGGALETQYF.

The gene calls are TRBV30 and TRBJ2-4; the D is unclear. Deletions cut 1 base from V and 0 bases from J, with 13 bases between. This CDR3 has 16 amino acids. Germline CDR1 is GTSNPN and CDR2 is SVGIG (reference sequence). CDR3 protein: CAWSDGLVPAKNIQYF. CDR3 nucleotides: TGTGCCTGGAGTGATGGGCTTGTCCCAGCCAAAAACATTCAGTACTTC.

This clonotype showed up many times. The genes are TRBV18 and TRBJ2-5; D is uncertain. Germline V gives CDR1 KGHSH, CDR2 LQKENI. Trimming shortened V by 4 bases and J by 3 bases, and 9 bases separated the two germline ends. The CDR3 totals 13 residues. The CDR3 spells CASSQNSEETQYF. The CDR3 DNA reads as TGTGCCAGCTCACAAAATTCTGAAGAGACCCAGTACTTC.

The table lists this clonotype with many counts. The chain employs TRBV12-5 and TRBJ2-6; no firm D call. V lost 6 bases to trimming and J lost 0 bases, with 3 bases between them. This CDR3 region has 13 residues. Germline V gene sequence: CDR1 LGHNT, CDR2 FRNRAP. This chain's CDR3 is CASGNSGANVLTF. The CDR3 DNA reads TGTGCTAGTGGAAACTCTGGGGCCAACGTCCTGACTTTC.